The following is a TCR beta chain sequence with its context. Its antigen is unidentified. The data are from a study of T cells expressing NK-cell markers. Germline V gene sequence: CDR1 SGHTA, CDR2 FQGNSA. The CDR3 runs to 14 residues. Study-wide results and limits: Roughly 1.0-7.0% of CD8+ T cells in about six donors belonged to dominant NKG2C+ clonotypes. In a handful of donors, dominant clonotypes made up roughly 25-60.1% of CD3+CD56-NKG2C+ cells.

It was by 5'RACE template switching with UMIs that TCR beta cDNA was made. TCRdb reprocessed the 5' RACE reads and keeps a single row for each CDR3 protein, giving no DNA. Found here are a few hundred thousand distinct CDR3 sequences; the top ten clones hold around 0.4%. The receptor's source is a man aged 18-30 years in good health. Sequencing was carried out using blood T cells: a sorted CD56 or NKG2C T cell subset, CD4+ or CD8+ T cells, or bulk PBMC T cells (not recorded which). V usage is TRBV7-2 and J usage is TRBJ1-1. The CDR3 here is CASSLGDLGTEAFF.